The TCR beta chain described here comes from a study of STAT3 mutations in large granular lymphocyte leukemia. TCRbeta libraries averaged approximately 42,000 productive templates per sample. The repertoire was sequenced with immunoSEQ multiplex PCR; TCRdb's copy has only in-frame clones and lacks some. The sample includes fewer than 7,000 clones, about 32% of them seen just once. Note on this clone: Its target is unknown.

Study outcomes and limitations: In several patients, dominant TCR clone burden exceeded STAT3 mutant burden, suggesting STAT3 mutation arose secondarily. After therapy, 6 of 18 patients switched clonotypes, all new clones STAT3 wild type. In T-cell large granular lymphocyte leukemia, about half of patients showed multiple immunodominant subclonotypes. Persisting codominant clonotypes may have hidden a small pathogenic clone.

The sequencing sample was made of peripheral blood mononuclear cells. This TCR was sampled from a woman aged 35 to 49 with T-cell large granular lymphocyte leukemia. Some clones in this sample may be carry-over from other donors' samples.

CDR3 nucleotide sequence: TGTGCCAGCAGCATTGGGACGAACACTGAAGCTTTCTTT. Translation: CASSIGTNTEAFF. The chain joins TRBV5-4 to TRBJ1-1; the D gene is possibly TRBD1 (5 bases). Looked up from germline, CDR1 is SGHNT and CDR2 is YYREEE (reference sequence). The length of the CDR3 is 13 residues. V shed 4 bases and J shed 1 base, with 8 bases lying between them.